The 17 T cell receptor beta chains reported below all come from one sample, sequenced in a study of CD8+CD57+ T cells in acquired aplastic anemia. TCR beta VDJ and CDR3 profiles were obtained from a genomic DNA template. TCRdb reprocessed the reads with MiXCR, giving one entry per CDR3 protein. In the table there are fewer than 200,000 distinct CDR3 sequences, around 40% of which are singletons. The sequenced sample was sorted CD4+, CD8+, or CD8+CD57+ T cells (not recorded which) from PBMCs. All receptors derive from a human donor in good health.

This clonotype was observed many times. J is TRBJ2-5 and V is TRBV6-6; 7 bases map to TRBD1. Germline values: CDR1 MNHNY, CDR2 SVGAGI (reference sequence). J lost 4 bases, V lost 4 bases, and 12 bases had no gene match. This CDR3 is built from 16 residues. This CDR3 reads CASSLEQGRVGETQYF. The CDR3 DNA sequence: TGTGCCAGCAGTTTAGAACAGGGGCGAGTGGGAGAGACCCAGTACTTC.

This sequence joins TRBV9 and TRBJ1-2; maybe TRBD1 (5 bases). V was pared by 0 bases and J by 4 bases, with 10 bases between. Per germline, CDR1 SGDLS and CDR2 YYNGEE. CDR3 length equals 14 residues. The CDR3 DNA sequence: TGTGCCAGCAGCGTAGCTCAGGGTACCTATGGCTACACCTTC. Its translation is CASSVAQGTYGYTF.

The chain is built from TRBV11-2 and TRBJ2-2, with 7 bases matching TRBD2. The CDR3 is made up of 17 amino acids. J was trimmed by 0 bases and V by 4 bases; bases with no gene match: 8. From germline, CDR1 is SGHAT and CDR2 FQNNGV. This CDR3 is CASSSAASGTNTGELFF. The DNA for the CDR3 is TGTGCCAGCAGCTCCGCGGCTAGCGGTACGAACACCGGGGAGCTGTTTTTT.

In DNA form, the CDR3 reads TGTGCCACCCGGACAGACACCACAGATACGCAGTATTTT. Its protein is CATRTDTTDTQYF. The rearrangement joins TRBV24-1 to TRBJ2-3, with a weak D call TRBD1 (6 bases). From germline, CDR1 is KGHDR and CDR2 SFDVKD. This CDR3 has 13 residues. The V gene lost 9 bases and the J gene lost 2 bases, with 11 bases spanning the gap.

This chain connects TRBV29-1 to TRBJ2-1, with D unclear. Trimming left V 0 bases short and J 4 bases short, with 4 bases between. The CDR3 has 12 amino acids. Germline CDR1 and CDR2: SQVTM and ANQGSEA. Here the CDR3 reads CSVEERYNEQFF. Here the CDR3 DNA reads TGCAGCGTTGAAGAGCGGTACAATGAGCAGTTCTTC.

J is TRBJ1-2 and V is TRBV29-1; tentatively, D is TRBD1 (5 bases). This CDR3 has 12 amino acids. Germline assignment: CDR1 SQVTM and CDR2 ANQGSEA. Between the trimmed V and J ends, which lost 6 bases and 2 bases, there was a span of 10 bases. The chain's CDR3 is CSVDNRNYGYTF. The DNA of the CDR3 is TGCAGCGTGGACAACAGAAACTATGGCTACACCTTC.

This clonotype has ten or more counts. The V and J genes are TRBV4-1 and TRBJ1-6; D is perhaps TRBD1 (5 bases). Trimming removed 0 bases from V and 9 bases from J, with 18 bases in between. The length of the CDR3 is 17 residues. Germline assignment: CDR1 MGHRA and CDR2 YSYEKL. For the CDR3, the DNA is TGCGCCAGCAGCCAAGAAATCAAGGGGACTTCGAGTTCACCCCTCCACTTT. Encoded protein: CASSQEIKGTSSSPLHF.

The CDR3 DNA reads as TGCAGTGCGACCGGGACAGGGGAGGTTCAGCCCCAGCATTTT. It is translated as CSATGTGEVQPQHF. This sequence joins TRBV20-1 and TRBJ1-5, with 10 bases fitting TRBD1. The CDR3 covers 14 residues. Germline lookup yields CDR1 DFQATT and CDR2 SNEGSKA (reference sequence). V lost 6 bases to trimming and J lost 6 bases; unmatched junction nucleotides: 8.

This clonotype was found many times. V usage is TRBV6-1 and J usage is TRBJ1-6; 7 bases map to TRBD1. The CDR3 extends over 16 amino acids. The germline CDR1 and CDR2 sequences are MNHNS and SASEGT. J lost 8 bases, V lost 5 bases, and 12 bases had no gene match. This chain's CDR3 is CASSRLLTGRDSPLHF. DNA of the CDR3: TGTGCCAGCAGTCGACTTTTGACAGGGCGTGATTCACCCCTCCACTTT.

The CDR3 protein is CASSEVGVGGGETQYF. Written as DNA, the CDR3 is TGTGCCAGCAGTGAAGTAGGGGTTGGGGGAGGGGAGACCCAGTACTTC. The J gene is TRBJ2-5, the V gene TRBV6-1; 7 bases map to TRBD2. Germline V CDR1 and CDR2: MNHNS, SASEGT. V shed 1 base, J shed 5 bases, and the junction held 10 bases outside the gene matches. The CDR3 contains 16 residues.

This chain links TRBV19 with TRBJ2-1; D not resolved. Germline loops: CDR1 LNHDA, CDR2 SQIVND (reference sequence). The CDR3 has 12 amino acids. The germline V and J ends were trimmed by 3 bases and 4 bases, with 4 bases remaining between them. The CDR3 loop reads CASSMGYNEQFF. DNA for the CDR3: TGTGCCAGTAGTATGGGTTACAATGAGCAGTTCTTC. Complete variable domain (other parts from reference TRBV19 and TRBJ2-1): DGGITQSPKYLFRKEGQNVTLSCEQNLNHDAMYWYRQDPGQGLRLIYYSQIVNDFQKGDIAEGYSVSREKKESFPLTVTSAQKNPTAFYLCASSMGYNEQFFGPGTRLTVL.

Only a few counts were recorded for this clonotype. The CDR3 loop reads CASSVEATKTSYNEQFF. The CDR3 DNA sequence: TGTGCCAGCAGCGTAGAGGCTACCAAGACCTCCTACAATGAGCAGTTCTTC. The gene calls are TRBV9 and TRBJ2-1; the D is unclear. The CDR3 runs to 17 residues. The V gene's germline CDR1 is SGDLS and CDR2 YYNGEE. The V end was cut by 0 bases, the J end by 0 bases, with 13 bases between. The full variable domain, its missing parts supplied by reference TRBV9 and TRBJ2-1, is DSGVTQTPKHLITATGQRVTLRCSPRSGDLSVYWYQQSLDQGLQFLIQYYNGEERAKGNILERFSAQQFPDLHSELNLSSLELGDSALYFCASSVEATKTSYNEQFFGPGTRLTVL.

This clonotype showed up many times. CDR3 protein: CASSLGVVGSEAFF. The CDR3 nucleotides read TGTGCCAGCAGCTTGGGGGTTGTCGGGTCTGAAGCTTTCTTT. V and J are TRBV9 and TRBJ1-1; TRBD1 is a possible D gene (5 bases). With 4 bases removed from V and 6 bases from J, the gap between germline ends came to 16 bases. CDR1 and CDR2 (germline): SGDLS, YYNGEE. This CDR3 has 14 residues.

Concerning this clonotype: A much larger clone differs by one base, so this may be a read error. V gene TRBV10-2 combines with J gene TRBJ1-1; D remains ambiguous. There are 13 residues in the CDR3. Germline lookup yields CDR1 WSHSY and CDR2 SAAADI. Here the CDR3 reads CASSYGGNAEAFF. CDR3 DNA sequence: TGTGCCAGCAGTTATGGAGGGAACGCTGAAGCTTTCTTT.

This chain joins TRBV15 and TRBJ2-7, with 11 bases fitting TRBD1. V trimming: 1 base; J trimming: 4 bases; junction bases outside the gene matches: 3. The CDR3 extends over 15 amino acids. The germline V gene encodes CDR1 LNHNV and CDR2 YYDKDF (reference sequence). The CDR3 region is CATSRGTGGIYEQYF. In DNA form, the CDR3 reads TGTGCCACCAGCAGAGGGACAGGGGGCATTTACGAGCAGTACTTC.

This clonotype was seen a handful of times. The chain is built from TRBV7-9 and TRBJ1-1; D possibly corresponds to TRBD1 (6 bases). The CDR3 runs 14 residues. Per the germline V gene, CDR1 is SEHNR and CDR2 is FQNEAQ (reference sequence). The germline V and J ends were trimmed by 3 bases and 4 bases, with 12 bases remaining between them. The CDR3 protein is CASSFEGVGTEAFF. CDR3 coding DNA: TGTGCCAGCAGCTTCGAGGGGGTAGGCACTGAAGCTTTCTTT. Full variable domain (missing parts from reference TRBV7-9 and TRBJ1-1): DTGVSQNPRHKITKRGQNVTFRCDPISEHNRLYWYRQTLGQGPEFLTYFQNEAQLEKSRLLSDRFSAERPKGSFSTLEIQRTEQGDSAMYLCASSFEGVGTEAFFGQGTRLTVV.

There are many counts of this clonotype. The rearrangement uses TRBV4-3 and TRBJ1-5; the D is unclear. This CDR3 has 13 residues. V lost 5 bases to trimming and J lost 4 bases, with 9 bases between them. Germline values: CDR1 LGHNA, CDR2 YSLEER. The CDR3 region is CASSLIINQPQHF. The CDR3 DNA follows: TGCGCCAGCAGCTTAATAATTAATCAGCCCCAGCATTTT.